The 30 T cell receptor beta chains listed next were all sequenced from one sample in a study of cytomegalovirus exposure and HLA in healthy donors. The study ran its PCR with 60 Vbeta and 13 Jbeta primers. Profiled with immunoSEQ multiplex PCR; TCRdb holds only in-frame clones, not every one. The profile shows roughly 120,000 clones, roughly 80% of them singletons. Source material: PBMCs. Every receptor here comes from a man aged 50 to 59 in good health and CMV-seronegative.

V is TRBV7-3 and J is TRBJ2-2, with 7 bases that match TRBD2. Germline values: CDR1 SGHTA, CDR2 FQGTGA. The ends lost 5 bases at V and 4 bases at J; junction bases unmatched: 7. This CDR3 contains 15 residues. The CDR3 is CASSRQSGGTGELFF. The CDR3 bases are TGTGCCAGCAGCCGACAGTCGGGGGGCACCGGGGAGCTGTTTTTT.

The CDR3 DNA reads TGTGCCAGCAGTCAACCCGGTTTGAGGACCCAGTACTTC. Residues: CASSQPGLRTQYF. V is TRBV6-5 and J is TRBJ2-5, with D unclear. This CDR3 is 13 amino acids long. The ends were cut back, 5 bases at V and 7 bases at J, with 14 bases in the middle. In germline, CDR1 is MNHEY, CDR2 SVGAGI.

The V gene is TRBV4-3, the J gene TRBJ2-3; 8 bases fit TRBD2. Germline V lookup: CDR1 LGHNA, CDR2 YSLEER. The CDR3 runs 18 residues. After removal of 1 base from V and 3 bases from J, the junction contained 12 bases not matched to a gene. The CDR3 is CASSQAAGGPGGTDTQYF. The CDR3 DNA reads TGCGCCAGCAGCCAAGCGGCGGGAGGCCCCGGCGGAACAGATACGCAGTATTTT.

This chain connects TRBV5-1 to TRBJ2-7; 8 bases align to TRBD2. Per the germline V gene, CDR1 is SGHRS and CDR2 is YFSETQ. J lost 5 bases, V lost 2 bases, and 6 bases had no gene match. CDR3 length: 14 amino acids. In DNA, the CDR3 is TGCGCCAGCAGCTTAGCGGGAGTTGACGACGAGCAGTACTTC. Translation: CASSLAGVDDEQYF.

This rearrangement joins TRBV30 to TRBJ1-5; possibly TRBD1 for D (6 bases). V lost 0 bases and J lost 7, with 16 bases in between. Germline V CDR1 and CDR2: GTSNPN, SVGIG (reference sequence). The CDR3 covers 15 residues. As DNA, the CDR3 is TGTGCCTGGAGTGTGACAGGAGGTGGACTGCAGCCCCAGCATTTT. Its translation is CAWSVTGGGLQPQHF.

The J gene is TRBJ2-1, the V gene TRBV27; 12 bases map to TRBD1. CDR1 and CDR2 from the germline V gene are MNHEY and SMNVEV (reference sequence). The CDR3 is 16 residues long. Losses at the gene ends were 8 bases for V and 1 base for J; bases not matched to a gene: 6. The CDR3 loop is CASGWGQGASYNEQFF. The CDR3 bases are TGTGCCAGCGGTTGGGGACAGGGGGCGTCCTACAATGAGCAGTTCTTC.

This rearrangement joins TRBV27 to TRBJ2-3; 8 bases align to TRBD1. Germline assignment: CDR1 MNHEY and CDR2 SMNVEV (reference sequence). CDR3 size: 15 residues. With V trimmed by 4 bases and J by 3 bases, 6 bases remained unmatched. The CDR3 DNA reads TGTGCCAGCAGTTGGACGAGACAGGGGACAGATACGCAGTATTTT. This sequence encodes CASSWTRQGTDTQYF.

This clone occurred once. This chain links TRBV14 with TRBJ1-6, with unresolved D. V lost 6 bases and J 7 bases, leaving 7 bases between the germline ends. This CDR3 comprises 12 residues. Looked up from germline, CDR1 is SGHDN and CDR2 is FVKESK. The CDR3 DNA sequence: TGTGCCAGCAGAAGTAGAAATTCACCCCTCCACTTT. Its protein is CASRSRNSPLHF.

This chain joins TRBV6-5 and TRBJ1-3, with D tentatively TRBD1 (6 bases). The CDR3 sequence is 14 residues long. V dropped 10 bases and J dropped 0 bases, with 13 bases sitting between them. Germline lookup yields CDR1 MNHEY and CDR2 SVGAGI. This CDR3 reads CATYTGTSGNTIYF. The CDR3 nucleotides are TGTGCCACCTATACAGGGACCTCTGGAAACACCATATATTTT.

The chain recombines TRBV7-6 with TRBJ2-5, with 12 positions matching TRBD2. J was trimmed by 4 bases and V by 1 base; bases with no gene match: 7. CDR3 length: 17 amino acids. Germline CDR1 is SGHVS and CDR2 is FNYEAQ. CDR3 amino acids: CASSLGRTSGIGETQYF. CDR3 bases: TGTGCCAGCAGCTTAGGGCGGACTAGCGGGATAGGAGAGACCCAGTACTTC.

The V gene is TRBV5-1, the J gene TRBJ2-3; 16 bases map to TRBD2. The CDR3 contains 17 residues. Germline V lookup: CDR1 SGHRS, CDR2 YFSETQ. Germline trimming cut 3 bases from V and 4 bases from J; bases unmatched to any gene: 5. The CDR3 DNA follows: TGCGCCAGCAGCTCGGGACTAGCGGGGGGGCCGGCAGATACGCAGTATTTT. This encodes CASSSGLAGGPADTQYF.

The J gene is TRBJ2-7, the V gene TRBV13; D gene uncertain. The CDR3 contains 15 residues. CDR1 and CDR2 (germline): PRHDT, FYEKMQ (reference sequence). Trimming removed 1 base from V and 2 bases from J, with 12 bases in between. CDR3 sequence (DNA): TGTGCCAGCAGCTTAGAGGCCAGGCCTACCTACGAGCAGTACTTC. Translated, it gives CASSLEARPTYEQYF.

This chain connects TRBV7-9 to TRBJ1-6, with D maybe TRBD1 (6 bases). CDR1 is SEHNR and CDR2 is FQNEAQ in the germline V gene (reference sequence). Trimming left V 4 bases short and J 5 bases short, with 21 bases between. The CDR3 totals 18 residues. The CDR3 reads CASSCRDNYRPNNSPLHF. The CDR3 DNA reads TGTGCCAGCAGCTGTCGGGACAACTACCGACCAAATAATTCACCCCTCCACTTT.

The gene calls are TRBV14 and TRBJ2-7; TRBD2 matches at 7 bases. The germline V gene has CDR1 SGHDN and CDR2 FVKESK. The length of the CDR3 is 14 residues. V shed 6 bases, J shed 5 bases, and the junction held 10 bases outside the gene matches. The CDR3: CASRSGGNVNEQYF. The CDR3 coding sequence is TGTGCCAGCAGGTCCGGGGGGAACGTGAACGAGCAGTACTTC.

The V call is TRBV28, the J call TRBJ1-5, with D uncertain. In germline, CDR1 is MDHEN, CDR2 SYDVKM. The length of the CDR3 is 13 residues. The germline V and J ends were trimmed by 2 bases and 6 bases, with 8 bases remaining between them. The CDR3 DNA reads as TGTGCCAGCAGTTTAGAGAGGGTTCAGCCCCAGCATTTT. Translated, it gives CASSLERVQPQHF.

The chain uses TRBV30 and TRBJ2-1, with 7 nucleotides matching TRBD2. This CDR3 comprises 13 residues. V shed 2 bases and J 5 bases; nucleotides not matched to a gene: 3. Germline CDR1 reads GTSNPN; CDR2 reads SVGIG (reference sequence). DNA of the CDR3: TGTGCCTGGAGTCCTGGGGGGGACAATGAGCAGTTCTTC. Translating gives CAWSPGGDNEQFF.

This clone was detected a few times. The CDR3 DNA reads as TGTGCCAGCAGCCCAAATGGGTTGAGGAACGAAGCTTTCTTT. This codes for CASSPNGLRNEAFF. This chain connects TRBV11-2 to TRBJ1-1; unclear D gene. V lost 5 bases and J lost 8, with 18 bases in between. The CDR3 sequence is 14 residues long. Looked up from germline, CDR1 is SGHAT and CDR2 is FQNNGV.

The chain recombines TRBV5-4 with TRBJ2-3; D is possibly TRBD1 (7 bases). Germline CDR1 reads SGHNT; CDR2 reads YYREEE (reference sequence). The CDR3 loop spans 14 amino acids. V dropped 4 bases and J dropped 1 base, with 10 bases sitting between them. The CDR3 DNA follows: TGTGCCAGCAGCGCCAGGGGGGGCACAGATACGCAGTATTTT. It is translated as CASSARGGTDTQYF.

The V call is TRBV6-1, the J call TRBJ2-7, with 7 bases that match TRBD2. From germline, CDR1 is MNHNS and CDR2 SASEGT. After removal of 8 bases from V and 5 bases from J, the junction contained 9 bases not matched to a gene. The CDR3 has 13 amino acids. The CDR3 sequence is CASGVPGGNEQYF. The DNA for the CDR3 is TGTGCCAGCGGAGTCCCCGGGGGGAACGAGCAGTACTTC.

The chain couples TRBV29-1 to TRBJ1-1, with D perhaps TRBD1 (6 bases). Germline loops: CDR1 SQVTM, CDR2 ANQGSEA. V gave up 4 bases and J gave up 0 bases, with 18 bases separating them. The CDR3 is 16 amino acids. The CDR3 protein is CSVGGGPGNMNTEAFF. As DNA, the CDR3 is TGCAGCGTTGGCGGGGGCCCGGGAAACATGAACACTGAAGCTTTCTTT.

This clone was recorded once. V and J are TRBV18 and TRBJ2-3; TRBD2 aligns across 11 bases. The CDR3 sequence is 16 residues long. The germline V gene has CDR1 KGHSH and CDR2 LQKENI. J gave up 4 bases and V 3 bases, and 6 bases lay outside the gene matches. The CDR3 region has the DNA TGTGCCAGCTCACCGGCTAGCGGGGGGCCCTCAGATACGCAGTATTTT. This gives the protein CASSPASGGPSDTQYF. Supplemented by reference TRBV18 and TRBJ2-3, the full variable domain reads NAGVMQNPRHLVRRRGQEARLRCSPMKGHSHVYWYRQLPEEGLKFMVYLQKENIIDESGMPKERFSAEFPKEGPSILRIQQVVRGDSAAYFCASSPASGGPSDTQYFGPGTRLTVL.

The chain has TRBV9 and TRBJ2-5; tentatively, D is TRBD1 (6 bases). V gave up 0 bases and J gave up 5 bases, with 14 bases separating them. The length of the CDR3 is 15 residues. Germline V gene lookup returns CDR1 SGDLS and CDR2 YYNGEE. The CDR3 DNA reads TGTGCCAGCAGCGTAGAATACAGGGCCGCTGAGACCCAGTACTTC. It yields the protein CASSVEYRAAETQYF.

The CDR3 DNA is TGCAGCGTTGAAGAAAGGCTAGCGGGATCGGGGGAGCTGTTTTTT. Translation: CSVEERLAGSGELFF. V usage is TRBV29-1 and J usage is TRBJ2-2; TRBD2 agrees at 9 bases. The CDR3 spans 15 residues. V gave up 0 bases and J gave up 8 bases; unmatched junction bases: 7. Germline CDR1 SQVTM, CDR2 ANQGSEA.

The chain employs TRBV25-1 and TRBJ2-1; 10 bases are a match to TRBD1. CDR1 MGHDK and CDR2 SYGVNS come from the germline V gene. The CDR3 sequence is 17 residues long. J lost 7 bases, V lost 4 bases, and 13 bases had no gene match. DNA for the CDR3: TGTGCCAGCAGTGGGAACCCGGGACAGGGGTCGGGGAATGAGCAGTTCTTC. This encodes CASSGNPGQGSGNEQFF.

V is TRBV28 and J is TRBJ1-5, with TRBD1 identical over 12 bases. There are 16 residues in the CDR3. Germline CDR1 is MDHEN and CDR2 is SYDVKM. The ends lost 5 bases at V and 5 bases at J; junction bases unmatched: 7. CDR3 residues: CASSDPGQGAHQPQHF. The CDR3 bases are TGTGCCAGCAGTGATCCGGGACAGGGGGCTCATCAGCCCCAGCATTTT.

The V gene is TRBV6-1, the J gene TRBJ1-2; 10 nucleotides agree with TRBD1. Trimming cost V 7 bases and J 3 bases; bases outside gene matches: 8. The CDR3 length is 15 residues. The germline V gene encodes CDR1 MNHNS and CDR2 SASEGT. As DNA, the CDR3 is TGTGCCAGCACCACGTCGACAGGGGGCGACTATGGCTACACCTTC. This encodes CASTTSTGGDYGYTF.

The chain links TRBV7-2 to TRBJ2-7; TRBD1 agrees at 10 bases. This CDR3 is built from 14 residues. Germline V gene lookup returns CDR1 SGHTA and CDR2 FQGNSA. After removal of 3 bases from V and 7 bases from J, the junction contained 6 bases not matched to a gene. CDR3 DNA sequence: TGTGCCAGCAGCTTCGGAGACAGGGGGCGGGAGCAGTACTTC. It codes for CASSFGDRGREQYF.

The chain recombines TRBV4-3 with TRBJ2-2; unclear D gene. The V end was cut by 5 bases, the J end by 6 bases, with 10 bases between. Germline-derived CDR1 and CDR2 are LGHNA and YSLEER. The CDR3 has 13 amino acids. CDR3 sequence reads: CASSSRSAGELFF. CDR3 DNA: TGCGCCAGCAGCAGCAGGTCTGCCGGGGAGCTGTTTTTT.

DNA of the CDR3: TGCGCCAGCAGCTTTGAGGAGGGAAGTACGCAGTATTTT. Its protein is CASSFEEGSTQYF. This chain joins TRBV5-1 and TRBJ2-3; TRBD2 is a possible D gene (6 bases). This CDR3 is 13 amino acids long. V lost 2 bases and J 8 bases, leaving 12 bases between the germline ends. Germline loops: CDR1 SGHRS, CDR2 YFSETQ.

The chain uses TRBV28 and TRBJ1-1; no clear D gene. Trimming stripped 2 bases from V and 5 bases from J, with 6 bases between. Germline V gene lookup returns CDR1 MDHEN and CDR2 SYDVKM. The CDR3 consists of 12 residues. The CDR3 DNA reads TGTGCCAGCAGTTTACTCGGGACTGAAGCTTTCTTT. Its protein product is CASSLLGTEAFF.